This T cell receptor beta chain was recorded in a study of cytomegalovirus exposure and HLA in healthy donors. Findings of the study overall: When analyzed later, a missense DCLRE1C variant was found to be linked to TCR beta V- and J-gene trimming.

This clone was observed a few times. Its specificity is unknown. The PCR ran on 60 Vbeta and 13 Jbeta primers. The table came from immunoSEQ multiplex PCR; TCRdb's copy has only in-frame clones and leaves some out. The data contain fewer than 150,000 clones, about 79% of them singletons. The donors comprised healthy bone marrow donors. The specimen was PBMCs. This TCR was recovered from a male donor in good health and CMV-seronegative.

CDR3: CASSVQGVSDTEAFF. For the CDR3, the DNA is TGTGCCAGCAGCGTTCAGGGGGTATCGGACACTGAAGCTTTCTTT. The chain combines TRBV9 with TRBJ1-1; TRBD1 matches 7 bases. The germline gives CDR1 SGDLS, CDR2 YYNGEE. J gave up 3 bases and V 2 bases, and 7 bases lay outside the gene matches. The CDR3 runs to 15 residues.